The 31 T cell receptor beta chains reported below all come from one sample, sequenced in a study of T cell repertoires in ileal Crohn's disease (dated by TCRdb to between 2018 and 2020). Library construction relied on the immunoSEQ multiplex PCR assay. TCRdb obtained this table from immuneACCESS and retained in-frame rearrangements with V and J assigned. These tables miss some clones; where compared with another copy, unresolved V genes account for less than half of the shortfall, and the remainder is unexplained. The sample contains some 4,100 clones, about 79% of them found a single time. Of the sample, around 7% falls within the top ten clones. Sequencing input: ileal tissue. The receptors originated from an adult with Crohn's disease.

The chain links TRBV7-9 to TRBJ2-1, with 8 nucleotides matching TRBD2. V lost 5 bases to trimming and J lost 14 bases; unmatched junction nucleotides: 11. Germline V gene data show CDR1 as SEHNR and CDR2 as FQNEAQ (reference sequence). This CDR3 contains 13 residues. CDR3 region: CASSPPERGKKFF. The DNA of the CDR3 is TGTGCCAGCAGCCCCCCAGAGCGGGGGAAGAAGTTCTTC.

This chain uses TRBV19 with TRBJ2-6; D is possibly TRBD1 (6 bases). Trimming took 5 bases from V and 4 from J, leaving 15 bases between them. Germline V lookup: CDR1 LNHDA, CDR2 SQIVND (reference sequence). There are 16 residues in the CDR3. CDR3 in DNA: TGTGCCAGTAGTGTCTCAGGGGATTCGGGGGCCAACGTCCTGACTTTC. It is translated as CASSVSGDSGANVLTF.

This chain links TRBV6-4 with TRBJ2-2; 8 bases map to TRBD2. With V trimmed by 6 bases and J by 6 bases, 9 bases remained unmatched. The CDR3 length is 15 residues. Germline CDR1 MRHNA, CDR2 SNTAGT. The CDR3 sequence: CASRHEAGGAGELFF. The CDR3 region has the DNA TGTGCCAGCAGACATGAGGCGGGGGGAGCCGGGGAGCTGTTTTTT.

This chain uses TRBV28 with TRBJ1-4; 9 bases line up with TRBD1. The germline CDR1 and CDR2 sequences are MDHEN and SYDVKM. The CDR3 is made up of 14 amino acids. V lost 7 bases to trimming and J lost 7 bases; unmatched junction nucleotides: 7. CDR3 nucleotide sequence: TGTGCCAGCAACAGGGGGCGAGCGGCTGAAAAACTGTTTTTT. It is translated as CASNRGRAAEKLFF.

This clone was detected only a few times. The genes are TRBV4-2 and TRBJ2-5; 9 bases map to TRBD2. The CDR3 has 15 amino acids. J lost 1 base, V lost 0 bases, and 0 bases had no gene match. CDR1 is LGHNA, CDR2 YNFKEQ, per germline. CDR3 nucleotides: TGTGCCAGCAGCCAAGAGCGGGGGGGCCAAGAGACCCAGTACTTC. It yields the protein CASSQERGGQETQYF.

The V gene is TRBV19, the J gene TRBJ2-1, with D maybe TRBD1 (5 bases). V was trimmed by 6 bases and J by 5 bases, leaving 14 bases between them. The CDR3 is made up of 14 amino acids. Germline-derived CDR1 and CDR2 are LNHDA and SQIVND (reference sequence). CDR3 nucleotides: TGTGCCAGTAGCTTTTTTGGGGCGAACAATGAGCAGTTCTTC. The encoded protein is CASSFFGANNEQFF. Drawing the rest from reference TRBV19 and TRBJ2-1, the complete variable domain is DGGITQSPKYLFRKEGQNVTLSCEQNLNHDAMYWYRQDPGQGLRLIYYSQIVNDFQKGDIAEGYSVSREKKESFPLTVTSAQKNPTAFYLCASSFFGANNEQFFGPGTRLTVL.

V is TRBV11-2 and J is TRBJ2-7; unclear D gene. V was shortened by 5 bases and J by 2 bases, with 4 bases between the two germline ends. The germline V gene has CDR1 SGHAT and CDR2 FQNNGV. The CDR3 is 11 amino acids. This CDR3 is CASSETYEQYF. The CDR3 DNA reads TGTGCCAGCAGCGAGACCTACGAGCAGTACTTC.

The chain couples TRBV29-1 to TRBJ1-2; the D gene is possibly TRBD1 (6 bases). The V and J ends lost 5 bases and 0 bases respectively, with 16 bases between them. This CDR3 spans 15 amino acids. The V gene's germline CDR1 is SQVTM and CDR2 ANQGSEA. CDR3 nucleotides: TGCAGCGTTCCAAGGGGGGGTTCAGCTAACTATGGCTACACCTTC. Translating it yields CSVPRGGSANYGYTF.

In DNA, the CDR3 is TGTGCCAGTAGTGATCCCCCCCGCACAAGGCCTCGGGTACTTAGCAATCAGCCCCAGCATTTT. Its translation is CASSDPPRTRPRVLSNQPQHF. This chain uses TRBV19 with TRBJ1-5, with D unresolved. The germline CDR1 and CDR2 sequences are LNHDA and SQIVND (reference sequence). The germline V and J ends were trimmed by 5 bases and 0 bases, with 29 bases remaining between them. The CDR3 sequence is 21 residues long.

Turning to this clone: It is unclear where the CDR3 begins or ends on the DNA, so no DNA is shown, and the CDR3 is as TCRdb lists it. The CDR3 spells CASSVGAGATGELFF. The genes are TRBV21-1 and TRBJ2-2; the table's D call of TRBD2 was not tested on the DNA. TRBV21-1 is given as a pseudogene. 15 amino acids form the CDR3, both terminal residues included.

This chain uses TRBV19 with TRBJ1-2; D not certain. Per germline, CDR1 LNHDA and CDR2 SQIVND (reference sequence). Trimming left V 2 bases short and J 5 bases short, with 9 bases between. This CDR3 has 13 residues. The CDR3 here is CASSISPGYGYTF. CDR3 DNA: TGTGCCAGTAGTATATCGCCGGGATATGGCTACACCTTC. The full variable domain, rest sourced from reference TRBV19 and TRBJ1-2, is DGGITQSPKYLFRKEGQNVTLSCEQNLNHDAMYWYRQDPGQGLRLIYYSQIVNDFQKGDIAEGYSVSREKKESFPLTVTSAQKNPTAFYLCASSISPGYGYTFGSGTRLTVV.

This clone was detected only once. This chain joins TRBV4-1 and TRBJ1-5; weak D call: TRBD1 (5 bases). From germline, CDR1 is MGHRA and CDR2 YSYEKL. The CDR3 spans 16 residues. V lost 6 bases and J 3 bases, leaving 18 bases between the germline ends. CDR3 DNA sequence: TGCGCCAGCAGTCTGACCCCGACAGTGAACAATCAGCCCCAGCATTTT. Its protein product is CASSLTPTVNNQPQHF.

V usage is TRBV18 and J usage is TRBJ2-7, with D possibly matching TRBD1 (6 bases). The V and J ends lost 8 bases and 3 bases respectively, with 20 bases between them. CDR3 length: 15 residues. CDR1 and CDR2 (germline): KGHSH, LQKENI. CDR3 sequence: CASRKSEGVFYEQYF. The CDR3 nucleotides are TGTGCCAGCCGCAAAAGCGAGGGGGTTTTCTACGAGCAGTACTTC.

The chain recombines TRBV5-1 with TRBJ2-4; 9 nucleotides match TRBD2. V lost 1 base and J lost 3; bases outside the gene matches: 8. The CDR3 consists of 17 residues. The germline V gene has CDR1 SGHRS and CDR2 YFSETQ. The CDR3 reads CASSLIPSGAFKNIQYF. The CDR3 DNA sequence: TGCGCCAGCAGCTTGATTCCTAGCGGGGCTTTCAAAAACATTCAGTACTTC.

This clone was found once. The chain links TRBV7-2 to TRBJ2-7; 7 bases are shared with TRBD1. CDR1 and CDR2 (germline): SGHTA, FQGNSA. Trimming at V came to 4 bases and at J to 6 bases, leaving 6 bases not matched to a gene. The CDR3 covers 13 residues. CDR3 sequence reads: CASSYHDRAEQYF. CDR3 bases: TGTGCCAGCAGCTATCATGACAGGGCCGAGCAGTACTTC.

The V and J genes are TRBV5-1 and TRBJ2-5; 9 nucleotides match TRBD1. Germline CDR1 and CDR2: SGHRS and YFSETQ. V lost 0 bases and J lost 6; bases outside the gene matches: 9. CDR3 length: 16 residues. The CDR3 DNA sequence: TGCGCCAGCAGCTTGGGGGACAGGGCTATCTCAAAGACCCAGTACTTC. Translating gives CASSLGDRAISKTQYF.

The sample holds one count of this clone. The chain has TRBV7-2 and TRBJ2-5, with TRBD1 identical over 9 bases. V was clipped by 4 bases and J by 2 bases; unmatched bases: 11. CDR3 length equals 17 residues. The V gene's germline CDR1 is SGHTA and CDR2 FQGNSA. The CDR3 protein is CASSWGGQGGGQETQYF. The CDR3 coding sequence is TGTGCCAGCAGCTGGGGGGGACAGGGAGGAGGACAAGAGACCCAGTACTTC. Using reference TRBV7-2 and TRBJ2-5 for the parts outside the CDR3, the full variable domain is GAGVSQSPSNKVTEKGKDVELRCDPISGHTALYWYRQSLGQGLEFLIYFQGNSAPDKSGLPSDRFSAERTGGSVSTLTIQRTQQEDSAVYLCASSWGGQGGGQETQYFGPGTRLLVL.

The genes are TRBV18 and TRBJ1-2; 10 bases match TRBD1. The J segment lost 3 bases and the V segment lost 1 base, leaving 5 bases of the junction unmatched. Germline V gene lookup returns CDR1 KGHSH and CDR2 LQKENI. The CDR3 totals 16 residues. CDR3 sequence reads: CASSPRGQGIDYGYTF. The CDR3 DNA sequence: TGTGCCAGCTCACCACGGGGACAGGGGATAGACTATGGCTACACCTTC.

V is TRBV29-1 and J is TRBJ2-7; tentative D call: TRBD1 (6 bases). Germline V CDR1 and CDR2: SQVTM, ANQGSEA. Trimming took off 6 bases at V and 5 bases at J, with 11 bases between the two ends. This CDR3 spans 11 amino acids. The CDR3 loop is CSVAYRDEQYF. CDR3 DNA sequence: TGCAGCGTCGCTTACAGGGACGAGCAGTACTTC.

The chain uses TRBV19 and TRBJ2-5, with a tentative D call TRBD2 (5 bases). The CDR3 contains 14 residues. Germline loops: CDR1 LNHDA, CDR2 SQIVND (reference sequence). The ends were cut back, 3 bases at V and 3 bases at J, with 11 bases in the middle. This CDR3 is CASSISLAKETQYF. The CDR3 DNA reads TGTGCCAGTAGTATTAGCCTAGCCAAAGAGACCCAGTACTTC.

The chain links TRBV27 to TRBJ2-7; a weak D match, TRBD1 (6 bases). The CDR3 contains 15 residues. Trimming shortened V by 5 bases and J by 5 bases, and 19 bases separated the two germline ends. In germline, CDR1 is MNHEY, CDR2 SMNVEV (reference sequence). The CDR3 protein is CASSARQVAVNEQYF. As DNA, the CDR3 is TGTGCCAGCAGTGCGCGACAGGTCGCCGTGAACGAGCAGTACTTC.

The chain combines TRBV30 with TRBJ1-3; D is uncertain. This CDR3 contains 15 residues. V lost 1 base and J 0 bases, leaving 10 bases between the germline ends. Germline lookup yields CDR1 GTSNPN and CDR2 SVGIG (reference sequence). This chain's CDR3 is CAWSAGSNSGNTIYF. CDR3 sequence (DNA): TGTGCCTGGAGTGCAGGCTCTAACTCTGGAAACACCATATATTTT.

This clone rates as large (0.1 to 1%). The chain recombines TRBV19 with TRBJ1-5; TRBD1 might be the D (5 bases). The germline V gene encodes CDR1 LNHDA and CDR2 SQIVND (reference sequence). V was clipped by 7 bases and J by 6 bases, with 22 bases between them. The CDR3 has 16 amino acids. The CDR3 spells CASTLTWDSGSQPQHF. The CDR3 DNA reads as TGTGCCAGTACCCTGACTTGGGACTCGGGAAGTCAGCCCCAGCATTTT.

The gene calls are TRBV5-4 and TRBJ2-2, with 11 bases aligning to TRBD1. V trimming: 6 bases; J trimming: 3 bases; junction bases outside the gene matches: 7. The length of the CDR3 is 16 residues. CDR1 is SGHNT and CDR2 is YYREEE in the germline V gene (reference sequence). In DNA form, the CDR3 reads TGTGCCAGCACCCGGGGGGGACAGGGGGACACCGGGGAGCTGTTTTTT. Its translation is CASTRGGQGDTGELFF.

V is TRBV5-1 and J is TRBJ2-2; 13 bases fit TRBD2. Per the germline V gene, CDR1 is SGHRS and CDR2 is YFSETQ. Trimming cost V 4 bases and J 9 bases; bases outside gene matches: 9. This CDR3 comprises 16 residues. CDR3 protein: CASSVTSGGATWELFF. The CDR3 nucleotides read TGCGCCAGCAGCGTTACTAGCGGGGGGGCCACATGGGAGCTGTTTTTT.

The chain employs TRBV6-5 and TRBJ2-2, with D possibly being TRBD2 (6 bases). This CDR3 region has 14 residues. CDR1 is MNHEY and CDR2 is SVGAGI in the germline V gene. Trimming took 5 bases from V and 7 from J, leaving 14 bases between them. DNA for the CDR3: TGTGCCAGCAGTCGGCGGGAAAGGGGCGGGGAGCTGTTTTTT. Translated, it gives CASSRRERGGELFF.

The V and J genes are TRBV7-8 and TRBJ2-3; 10 nucleotides agree with TRBD2. After removal of 4 bases from V and 2 bases from J, the junction contained 6 bases not matched to a gene. In germline, CDR1 is SGHVS, CDR2 FQNEAQ. The CDR3 contains 16 residues. The CDR3 DNA is TGTGCCAGCAGCTCGACTAGCGGGCCGACCACAGATACGCAGTATTTT. As protein: CASSSTSGPTTDTQYF.

The chain couples TRBV2 to TRBJ1-1; a weak D match, TRBD1 (5 bases). Trimming took 8 bases from V and 7 from J, leaving 14 bases between them. CDR3 length: 12 residues. From germline, CDR1 is SNHLY and CDR2 FYNNEI. The CDR3 sequence: CASGGGTGEAFF. For the CDR3, the DNA is TGTGCCAGCGGGGGGGGAACAGGTGAAGCTTTCTTT.

CDR3 coding DNA: TGTGCCAGCAGCCCTTGGGGACTACCATACAATGAGCAGTTCTTC. Encoded protein: CASSPWGLPYNEQFF. This chain connects TRBV9 to TRBJ2-1; 7 positions match TRBD2. This CDR3 spans 15 amino acids. Losses at the gene ends were 4 bases for V and 4 bases for J; bases not matched to a gene: 8. CDR1 SGDLS and CDR2 YYNGEE come from the germline V gene.

This clone was observed a few times. The chain carries TRBV4-2 and TRBJ1-1; 8 bases agree with TRBD1. Losses at the gene ends were 5 bases for V and 5 bases for J; bases not matched to a gene: 7. This CDR3 has 14 residues. CDR1 and CDR2 from the germline V gene are LGHNA and YNFKEQ. CDR3 loop: CASSYQGAGTEAFF. CDR3 in DNA: TGTGCCAGCAGCTACCAGGGGGCTGGGACTGAAGCTTTCTTT.

The chain has TRBV25-1 and TRBJ1-1; TRBD1 matches 7 bases. Germline CDR1 and CDR2: MGHDK and SYGVNS. Trimming at V came to 3 bases and at J to 6 bases, leaving 4 bases not matched to a gene. The CDR3 is 13 residues long. The CDR3 loop is CASSETGLAEAFF. CDR3 sequence (DNA): TGTGCCAGCAGTGAGACAGGGTTGGCTGAAGCTTTCTTT.